The 25 T cell receptor beta chains given below trace back to one sample, sequenced in a study of T cells in Graves' hyperthyroidism and ophthalmopathy. Researchers took RNA transcripts and amplified the TCR beta CDR3 regions from them. First-round RT-PCR of the TCR CDR3 relied on the HTBI primer set. TCRdb recomputed calls from the multiplex PCR reads with MiXCR, one row per CDR3 protein. The table lists roughly 250,000 distinct CDR3 sequences, about 16% of them singletons. Sequencing was done on a sample of blood. These receptors were taken from a woman younger than 30 with Graves' ophthalmopathy.

The chain joins TRBV27 to TRBJ2-3, with D maybe TRBD2 (5 bases). Per germline, CDR1 MNHEY and CDR2 SMNVEV (reference sequence). This CDR3 region has 12 residues. Trimming shortened V by 2 bases and J by 10 bases, and 10 bases separated the two germline ends. For the CDR3, the DNA is TGTGCCAGCAGTTTACCCTCGAGGGCGCAGTATTTT. Amino acids: CASSLPSRAQYF.

This clonotype was picked up many times. The chain has TRBV5-8 and TRBJ1-3; no definite D call. Per germline, CDR1 SGHTS and CDR2 YDEGEE. CDR3 length: 12 residues. The V end lost 2 bases, the J end lost 4 bases, and 4 bases lay between the germline ends. The CDR3 coding sequence is TGTGCCAGCAGCTTCGGGGGAAACACCATATATTTT. It codes for CASSFGGNTIYF.

This rearrangement joins TRBV15 to TRBJ2-5; D gene uncertain. Germline CDR1 is LNHNV and CDR2 is YYDKDF (reference sequence). The V end lost 1 base, the J end lost 5 bases, and 14 bases lay between the germline ends. This CDR3 has 15 amino acids. The CDR3 DNA reads as TGTGCCACCAGCAGAGTACTGGCAGGAAGGGAGACCCAGTACTTC. Its translation: CATSRVLAGRETQYF. The full variable domain, in which reference TRBV15 and TRBJ2-5 provide the parts outside the CDR3, is DAMVIQNPRYQVTQFGKPVTLSCSQTLNHNVMYWYQQKSSQAPKLLFHYYDKDFNNEADTPDNFQSRRPNTSFCFLDIRSPGLGDTAMYLCATSRVLAGRETQYFGPGTRLLVL.

This clonotype occurred many times. The chain couples TRBV6-1 to TRBJ1-1, with TRBD1 as a possible D gene (6 bases). Looked up from germline, CDR1 is MNHNS and CDR2 is SASEGT. V lost 2 bases, J lost 11 bases, and 12 bases lay in between. The CDR3 totals 12 residues. This chain's CDR3 is CASSEQGFRAFF. CDR3 nucleotides: TGTGCCAGCAGTGAACAGGGGTTCAGGGCTTTCTTT.

This clonotype was recorded many times. The rearrangement joins TRBV5-5 to TRBJ1-6, with D possibly matching TRBD1 (5 bases). Germline values: CDR1 SGHKS, CDR2 YYEKEE (reference sequence). Trimming took 8 bases from V and 7 from J, leaving 13 bases between them. There are 13 residues in the CDR3. CDR3 protein: CASLRDENSPLHF. CDR3 DNA sequence: TGTGCCAGTCTCCGGGACGAAAATTCACCCCTCCACTTT.

This clonotype has at least ten counts. The chain carries TRBV7-2 and TRBJ2-1; D is unresolved. The CDR3 consists of 13 residues. V was cut by 5 bases and J by 4 bases, with 9 bases left in between. Germline V lookup: CDR1 SGHTA, CDR2 FQGNSA. CDR3 DNA sequence: TGTGCCAGCAGCGACCGGTTGTACAATGAGCAGTTCTTC. It codes for CASSDRLYNEQFF.

Many counts were recorded for this clonotype. The chain uses TRBV28 and TRBJ1-4, with 9 positions matching TRBD1. There are 15 residues in the CDR3. Trimming cost V 10 bases and J 7 bases; bases outside gene matches: 13. Per germline, CDR1 MDHEN and CDR2 SYDVKM. The CDR3 loop reads CATRDRVYVAEKLFF. The CDR3 coding sequence is TGTGCCACCCGGGACAGGGTATATGTGGCTGAAAAACTGTTTTTT.

The rearrangement joins TRBV7-2 to TRBJ2-7; 9 bases are a match to TRBD2. With 5 bases clipped from V and 2 bases from J, the junction kept 7 bases outside the gene matches. This CDR3 is 15 amino acids long. Germline V gene data show CDR1 as SGHTA and CDR2 as FQGNSA. CDR3 sequence (DNA): TGTGCCAGCAGCCTTGGTAGCGGGGGTACCTACGAGCAGTACTTC. Encoded protein: CASSLGSGGTYEQYF.

This clonotype was picked up many times. J is TRBJ2-1 and V is TRBV7-3; 8 nucleotides align to TRBD2. The germline V gene has CDR1 SGHTA and CDR2 FQGTGA. J lost 0 bases, V lost 5 bases, and 6 bases had no gene match. The CDR3 is 16 amino acids. The DNA of the CDR3 is TGTGCCAGCAGCCGACTAGCGCGAAGCTCCTACAATGAGCAGTTCTTC. Residues: CASSRLARSSYNEQFF.

This clonotype was recorded at least ten times. The chain uses TRBV27 and TRBJ2-7; TRBD1 agrees at 7 bases. CDR3 length equals 17 residues. From germline, CDR1 is MNHEY and CDR2 SMNVEV (reference sequence). J gave up 6 bases and V 5 bases, and 19 bases lay outside the gene matches. The CDR3 DNA is TGTGCCAGCAGTGCTAAGGGGGCCGGGACAGTTCGTGCCGAGCAGTACTTC. Protein sequence: CASSAKGAGTVRAEQYF.

This clonotype was observed many times. The chain couples TRBV7-2 to TRBJ1-1; the D is unclear. The V gene's germline CDR1 is SGHTA and CDR2 FQGNSA. The CDR3 sequence is 14 residues long. With 5 bases removed from V and 7 bases from J, the gap between germline ends came to 17 bases. This CDR3 reads CASSHDPFGSEAFF. The CDR3 DNA follows: TGTGCCAGCAGCCATGACCCGTTCGGCAGTGAAGCTTTCTTT. The full variable domain, rest sourced from reference TRBV7-2 and TRBJ1-1, is GAGVSQSPSNKVTEKGKDVELRCDPISGHTALYWYRQSLGQGLEFLIYFQGNSAPDKSGLPSDRFSAERTGGSVSTLTIQRTQQEDSAVYLCASSHDPFGSEAFFGQGTRLTVV.

V gene TRBV5-1 combines with J gene TRBJ2-5, with 10 positions matching TRBD2. CDR3 length equals 13 residues. After removal of 6 bases from V and 5 bases from J, the junction contained 4 bases not matched to a gene. Germline V gene sequence: CDR1 SGHRS, CDR2 YFSETQ. Written as DNA, the CDR3 is TGCGCCAGCAAAAGCGGGGGGGCTGAGACCCAGTACTTC. Translation gives CASKSGGAETQYF.

This clonotype was detected a few times. A much larger clone lies one base from this, so it may be a read error. The chain links TRBV24-1 to TRBJ2-5, with D hard to call. Germline CDR1 KGHDR, CDR2 SFDVKD. The CDR3 runs 15 residues. CDR3 sequence: CVTSDTDTYQETQYF. DNA for the CDR3: TGTGTCACCAGTGATACTGACACGTACCAAGAGACCCAGTACTTC.

Ten or more counts support this clonotype. This chain connects TRBV12-3 or TRBV12-4 to TRBJ1-2; D is unclear. The CDR3 sequence is 15 residues long. Trimming cost V 3 bases and J 0 bases, with 11 bases left between them. The CDR3 loop is CASSLREGANYGYTF. CDR3 DNA: TGTGCCAGCAGTTTGAGAGAGGGAGCTAACTATGGCTACACCTTC.

This clonotype was seen at least ten times. The gene calls are TRBV13 and TRBJ1-2; no reliable D call. Trimming shortened V by 1 base and J by 5 bases, and 8 bases separated the two germline ends. The V gene's germline CDR1 is PRHDT and CDR2 FYEKMQ (reference sequence). The CDR3 runs to 13 residues. CDR3 nucleotides: TGTGCCAGCAGCTTAGTCCCAGAATATGGCTACACCTTC. Translated, it gives CASSLVPEYGYTF.

This clonotype showed up many times. The V call is TRBV5-1, the J call TRBJ2-3; 7 nucleotides align to TRBD1. The CDR3 length is 14 residues. Trimming cost V 0 bases and J 4 bases; bases outside gene matches: 2. CDR1 and CDR2 from the germline V gene are SGHRS and YFSETQ. As DNA, the CDR3 is TGCGCCAGCAGCTTGGGTCAGGGGGCAGATACGCAGTATTTT. Translating gives CASSLGQGADTQYF. The whole variable domain, filled in from reference TRBV5-1 and TRBJ2-3, reads KAGVTQTPRYLIKTRGQQVTLSCSPISGHRSVSWYQQTPGQGLQFLFEYFSETQRNKGNFPGRFSGRQFSNSRSEMNVSTLELGDSALYLCASSLGQGADTQYFGPGTRLTVL.

This clonotype was seen at least ten times. The chain employs TRBV7-9 and TRBJ2-1, with D hard to call. The germline CDR1 and CDR2 sequences are SEHNR and FQNEAQ (reference sequence). V shed 5 bases and J shed 6 bases, with 11 bases lying between them. The CDR3 sequence is 13 residues long. CDR3 sequence: CASSRELVNEQFF. The CDR3 nucleotides read TGTGCCAGCAGCCGCGAGTTGGTCAATGAGCAGTTCTTC.

The rearrangement joins TRBV2 to TRBJ2-7; TRBD1 matches at 11 bases. Germline-derived CDR1 and CDR2 are SNHLY and FYNNEI. This CDR3 region has 14 residues. V lost 5 bases and J lost 3; bases outside the gene matches: 3. The CDR3 spells CASSRDRGGYEQYF. For the CDR3, the DNA is TGTGCCAGCAGTAGGGACAGGGGGGGCTACGAGCAGTACTTC.

This clonotype was seen many times. The gene calls are TRBV20-1 and TRBJ2-1; D gene uncertain. CDR1 and CDR2 (germline): DFQATT, SNEGSKA (reference sequence). The CDR3 has 16 residues. Trimming took off 1 base at V and 0 bases at J, with 13 bases between the two ends. The CDR3 nucleotides are TGCAGTGCTAGAGCGGTCTTGGCCTACTCCTACAATGAGCAGTTCTTC. Its protein is CSARAVLAYSYNEQFF.

There are many counts of this clonotype. The CDR3, as DNA: TGTGCCAGCGCGGATGTAACAGGAGAGAACTACGAGCAGTACTTC. Protein sequence: CASADVTGENYEQYF. The genes are TRBV7-9 and TRBJ2-7; D possibly corresponds to TRBD1 (5 bases). There are 15 residues in the CDR3. Trimming took off 8 bases at V and 3 bases at J, with 20 bases between the two ends. CDR1 and CDR2 (germline): SEHNR, FQNEAQ (reference sequence).

This clonotype came up a few times. V usage is TRBV7-9 and J usage is TRBJ1-6, with a possible D match to TRBD1 (6 bases). V was shortened by 5 bases and J by 0 bases, with 17 bases between the two germline ends. The CDR3 runs to 18 residues. The germline CDR1 and CDR2 sequences are SEHNR and FQNEAQ (reference sequence). CDR3 DNA sequence: TGTGCCAGCAGCACAGACAGGTTTGGTGGCTCCTATAATTCACCCCTCCACTTT. This translates into CASSTDRFGGSYNSPLHF. Based on the CDR3 plus reference TRBV7-9 and TRBJ1-6, the full variable domain is DTGVSQNPRHKITKRGQNVTFRCDPISEHNRLYWYRQTLGQGPEFLTYFQNEAQLEKSRLLSDRFSAERPKGSFSTLEIQRTEQGDSAMYLCASSTDRFGGSYNSPLHFGNGTRLTVT.

This clonotype was observed at least ten times. V usage is TRBV11-2 and J usage is TRBJ1-2, with 10 bases aligning to TRBD1. The CDR3 loop spans 17 amino acids. Germline assignment: CDR1 SGHAT and CDR2 FQNNGV. J gave up 4 bases and V 5 bases, and 13 bases lay outside the gene matches. The CDR3 DNA reads TGTGCCAGCAGCCCCGGGACAGGGGCAATCCCATCCTATGGCTACACCTTC. The encoded protein is CASSPGTGAIPSYGYTF.

This clonotype was found many times. CDR3 coding DNA: TGCGCCAGCAGCCAAGTCCCGACAGGTGCTAGCTCCTACGAGCAGTACTTC. Translation gives CASSQVPTGASSYEQYF. This chain connects TRBV4-3 to TRBJ2-7, with D possibly being TRBD1 (6 bases). Deletions cut 1 base from V and 0 bases from J, with 16 bases between. CDR1 and CDR2 (germline): LGHNA, YSLEER. There are 17 residues in the CDR3.

The chain joins TRBV3-1 to TRBJ1-1; TRBD1 agrees at 10 bases. V lost 4 bases and J lost 7; bases outside the gene matches: 3. This CDR3 has 13 amino acids. Germline CDR1 and CDR2: LGHDT and YNNKEL (reference sequence). CDR3 region: CASSPGTGVEAFF. The CDR3 nucleotides read TGTGCCAGCAGCCCAGGGACAGGGGTTGAAGCTTTCTTT.

This clonotype was seen many times. This chain connects TRBV5-6 to TRBJ2-4; D is ambiguous. The CDR3 is 12 amino acids. Germline CDR1 and CDR2: SGHDT and YYEEEE. The V end was cut by 4 bases, the J end by 8 bases, with 10 bases between. The CDR3 sequence: CASSIHYDIQYF. The CDR3 nucleotides read TGTGCCAGCAGCATCCATTATGACATTCAGTACTTC.